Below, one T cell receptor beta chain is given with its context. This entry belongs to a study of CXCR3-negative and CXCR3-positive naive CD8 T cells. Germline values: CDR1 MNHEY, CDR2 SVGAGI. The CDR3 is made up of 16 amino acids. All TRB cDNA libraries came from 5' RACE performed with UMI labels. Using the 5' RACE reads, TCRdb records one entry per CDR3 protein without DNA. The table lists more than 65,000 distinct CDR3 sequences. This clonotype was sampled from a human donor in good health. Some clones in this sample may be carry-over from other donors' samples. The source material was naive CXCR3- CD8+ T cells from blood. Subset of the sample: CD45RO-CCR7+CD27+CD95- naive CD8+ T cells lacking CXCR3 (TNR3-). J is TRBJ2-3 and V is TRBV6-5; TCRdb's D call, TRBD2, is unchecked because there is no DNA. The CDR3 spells CASSQPAGGPTDTQYF.